The rows below give T cell receptor beta chains drawn from one sample of a study of T cells in Graves' hyperthyroidism and ophthalmopathy. TCRdb ran MiXCR on the multiplex PCR reads and lists one entry per CDR3 protein. The data show 550,000 to 600,000 distinct CDR3 sequences, over 12% seen once. What was sequenced was blood. The receptors stem from a young woman with Graves' ophthalmopathy. The CDR3 runs from the conserved cysteine through the conserved F or W. The order of the fields is D gene, J gene, V gene, clone size, CDR3 protein, CDR3 DNA. The D gene is left open where the match is weak. Expanded clones are given a class, and other clones once, few, many or no size at all.

>NA|TRBJ2-3|TRBV7-8|many
CASSFQLQGRTDTQYF
TGTGCCAGCAGCTTTCAATTACAGGGCCGCACAGATACGCAGTATTTT
>TRBD1|TRBJ2-5|TRBV10-3|NA
CAISEYDRGPQETQYF
TGTGCCATCAGTGAGTACGACAGGGGACCCCAAGAGACCCAGTACTTC
>NA|TRBJ1-1|TRBV7-3|few
CASSFTLSPTTWTMNTEAFF
TGTGCCAGCAGCTTCACCCTCAGTCCTACAACGTGGACAATGAACACTGAAGCTTTCTTT
>TRBD1|TRBJ2-1|TRBV10-3|many
CAISGTGGNEQFF
TGTGCCATCAGTGGGACAGGGGGCAATGAGCAGTTCTTC
>NA|TRBJ2-7|TRBV12-3/TRBV12-4|many
CASSSDHNQYEQYF
TGTGCCAGCAGTTCTGACCACAATCAGTACGAGCAGTACTTC
>TRBD1|TRBJ1-5|TRBV29-1|NA
CSVTGGGYQPQHF
TGCAGCGTAACAGGGGGCGGTTATCAGCCCCAGCATTTT
>NA|TRBJ2-3|TRBV19|NA
CASAVTDTQYF
TGTGCCTCAGCCGTCACAGATACGCAGTATTTT
>NA|TRBJ2-2|TRBV28|many
CASSFLIGYTGELFF
TGTGCCAGCAGTTTCCTTATAGGATACACCGGGGAGCTGTTTTTT
>NA|TRBJ1-1|TRBV9|NA
CASSVTGINTEAFF
TGTGCCAGCAGCGTTACAGGCATAAACACTGAAGCTTTCTTT
>TRBD1|TRBJ2-3|TRBV20-1|many
CSARSGTGGGRADTQYF
TGCAGTGCTAGATCCGGGACAGGGGGCGGAAGGGCAGATACGCAGTATTTT
>TRBD2|TRBJ2-3|TRBV12-3/TRBV12-4|many
CASSEGLAGGFTDTQYF
TGTGCCAGCAGCGAGGGACTAGCGGGAGGGTTCACAGATACGCAGTATTTT
>TRBD2|TRBJ2-2|TRBV11-3|many
CASSSRWIGTSGELFF
TGTGCCAGCAGCTCCCGGTGGATCGGGACTAGTGGGGAGCTGTTTTTT
>NA|TRBJ2-1|TRBV5-1|many
CASSRGEDNEQFF
TGCGCCAGCAGTAGGGGTGAGGACAATGAGCAGTTCTTC
>NA|TRBJ1-3|TRBV3-1|NA
CASSLTTGASGNTIYF
TGTGCCAGCAGCCTTACGACAGGAGCCTCTGGAAACACCATATATTTT
>NA|TRBJ2-7|TRBV27|many
CASRGGARLTTAEQYF
TGTGCCAGCAGAGGAGGAGCTCGGCTAACCACTGCGGAGCAGTACTTC
>TRBD2|TRBJ2-1|TRBV19|many
CASTLLAGGGYNEQFF
TGTGCCAGTACATTACTAGCGGGAGGGGGGTACAATGAGCAGTTCTTC
>NA|TRBJ2-4|TRBV7-2|NA
CASSLRGGPGGKNIQYF
TGTGCCAGCAGCTTAAGAGGGGGGCCAGGGGGCAAAAACATTCAGTACTTC
>NA|TRBJ2-6|TRBV27|many
CASSIKNTGANVLTF
TGTGCCAGCAGTATAAAAAACACTGGGGCCAACGTCCTGACTTTC
>TRBD1|TRBJ1-1|TRBV12-3/TRBV12-4|many
CASSPRDSAMNTEAFF
TGTGCCAGCAGTCCCCGGGACAGCGCAATGAACACTGAAGCTTTCTTT
>NA|TRBJ2-3|TRBV7-3|few
CASSLGGPADTQYF
TGTGCCAGCAGCTTAGGTGGGCCCGCAGATACGCAGTATTTT
>NA|TRBJ1-1|TRBV5-4|few
CASSFGADTEAFF
TGTGCCAGCAGCTTCGGTGCAGACACTGAAGCTTTCTTT
>TRBD1|TRBJ2-3|TRBV7-3|many
CASSAQGDTDTQYF
TGTGCCAGCAGCGCACAGGGGGACACAGATACGCAGTATTTT
>TRBD1|TRBJ2-7|TRBV4-3|few
CASSREQPRTGSYEQYF
TGCGCCAGCAGCCGAGAACAACCCAGGACAGGGAGCTACGAGCAGTACTTC
>TRBD2|TRBJ2-5|TRBV28|many
CASSPAGGWETQYF
TGTGCCAGCAGTCCCGCGGGGGGTTGGGAGACCCAGTACTTC
>TRBD1|TRBJ1-5|TRBV28|many
CASSITGGAGQPQHF
TGTGCCAGCAGTATCACAGGGGGCGCTGGTCAGCCCCAGCATTTT
>NA|TRBJ1-1|TRBV3-1|many
CASSQGRIEAFF
TGTGCCAGCAGCCAAGGCAGAATTGAAGCTTTCTTT
>TRBD2|TRBJ2-1|TRBV12-3/TRBV12-4|many
CASRDPGLNNEQFF
TGTGCCAGCAGAGATCCGGGACTAAACAATGAGCAGTTCTTC
>NA|TRBJ2-7|TRBV29-1|many
CSVEGGANKKTYEQYF
TGCAGCGTTGAAGGGGGCGCGAATAAGAAGACCTACGAGCAGTACTTC
>TRBD2|TRBJ2-1|TRBV7-9|many
CASSQLAGIYNEQFF
TGTGCCAGCAGCCAACTAGCGGGCATATACAATGAGCAGTTCTTC
>TRBD1|TRBJ1-4|TRBV25-1|NA
CASSELSTGALFFATNEKLFF
TGTGCCAGCAGTGAATTATCGACAGGGGCCCTTTTCTTTGCAACTAATGAAAAACTGTTTTTT
>TRBD1|TRBJ1-1|TRBV6-1|many
CASSPGMGQGAFF
TGTGCCAGCAGTCCCGGGATGGGACAGGGAGCTTTCTTT
>NA|TRBJ2-7|TRBV12-3/TRBV12-4|many
CASSFWGRKYYEQYF
TGTGCCAGCAGTTTCTGGGGGAGGAAATACTACGAGCAGTACTTC
>NA|TRBJ2-7|TRBV27|NA
CASSLRDRYYEQYF
TGTGCCAGCAGTTTACGGGACCGATACTACGAGCAGTACTTC
>TRBD1|TRBJ2-1|TRBV24-1|many
CATSDWGTGGAYNEQFF
TGTGCCACCAGTGATTGGGGGACAGGGGGCGCCTACAATGAGCAGTTCTTC
>NA|TRBJ2-7|TRBV19|NA
CASSIVIGPYEQYF
TGTGCCAGTAGTATAGTGATAGGGCCCTACGAGCAGTACTTC
>NA|TRBJ1-1|TRBV27|many
CASSYDRLNTEAFF
TGTGCCAGCAGCTACGACAGATTGAACACTGAAGCTTTCTTT
>TRBD2|TRBJ2-7|TRBV6-1|many
CASSEARTRDSYEQYF
TGTGCCAGCAGTGAAGCGCGGACTAGGGACTCCTACGAGCAGTACTTC
>NA|TRBJ2-3|TRBV28|many
CASSPARGSTDTQYF
TGTGCCAGCAGTCCTGCCAGGGGCAGCACAGATACGCAGTATTTT
>NA|TRBJ2-4|TRBV27|NA
CASRDHLAKNIQYF
TGTGCCAGCAGAGACCATCTAGCCAAAAACATTCAGTACTTC